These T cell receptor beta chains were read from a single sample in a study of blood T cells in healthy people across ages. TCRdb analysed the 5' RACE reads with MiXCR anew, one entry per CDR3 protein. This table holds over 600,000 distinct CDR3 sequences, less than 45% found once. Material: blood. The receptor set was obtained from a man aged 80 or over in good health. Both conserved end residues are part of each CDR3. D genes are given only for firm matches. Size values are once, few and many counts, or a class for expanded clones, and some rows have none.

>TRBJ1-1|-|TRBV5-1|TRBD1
CASSSTGNTDAFF
TGCGCCAGCAGCTCGACAGGGAACACTGATGCTTTCTTT
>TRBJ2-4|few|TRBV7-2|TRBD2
CASSYQTGGRAKNIQYF
TGTGCCAGCAGCTACCAGACCGGGGGGAGAGCCAAAAACATTCAGTACTTC
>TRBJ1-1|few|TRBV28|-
CASSLGRGTLKAFF
TGTGCCAGCAGCCTGGGACGGGGCACACTTAAAGCTTTCTTT
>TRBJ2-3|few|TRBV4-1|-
CASSQDLGPSYTQYF
TGCGCCAGCAGCCAAGATCTGGGGCCCAGTTATACGCAGTATTTT
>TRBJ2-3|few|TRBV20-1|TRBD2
CSASRLAGLTDTQYF
TGCAGTGCTAGTAGGCTAGCGGGCCTCACAGATACGCAGTATTTT
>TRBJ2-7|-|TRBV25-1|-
CASTTGVSYEQYF
TGTGCCAGCACGACAGGAGTCTCCTACGAGCAGTACTTC
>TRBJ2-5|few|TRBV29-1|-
CSVRGALPYQETQYF
TGCAGCGTCCGGGGGGCCCTACCTTACCAAGAGACCCAGTACTTC
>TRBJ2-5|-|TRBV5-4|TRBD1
CASSPAPDRVRETQYF
TGTGCCAGCAGCCCCGCCCCCGACAGGGTGAGAGAGACCCAGTACTTC
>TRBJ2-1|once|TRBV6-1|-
CASSSEATVGGQFF
TGTGCCAGCAGCTCGGAAGCCACCGTAGGTGGGCAGTTCTTC
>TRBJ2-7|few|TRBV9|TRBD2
CASSVALASYEQYF
TGTGCCAGCAGTGTTGCACTAGCGTCCTACGAGCAGTACTTC
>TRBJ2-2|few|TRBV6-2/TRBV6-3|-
CASIHVINGELFF
TGTGCCAGCATCCACGTAATAAACGGGGAGCTGTTTTTT
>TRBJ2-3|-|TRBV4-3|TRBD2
CASSLTSRPSDTQYF
TGCGCCAGCAGCTTGACTAGCCGCCCGTCAGATACGCAGTATTTT
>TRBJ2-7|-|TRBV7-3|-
CASSVPGLDLGYEQYF
TGTGCCAGCAGCGTACCGGGACTCGATTTAGGCTACGAGCAGTACTTC
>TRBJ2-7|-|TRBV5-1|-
CASSLGDPQGEQYF
TGCGCCAGCAGCTTGGGGGATCCCCAAGGAGAGCAGTACTTC
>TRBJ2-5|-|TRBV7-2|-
CASSLVLGGGPKETQYF
TGTGCCAGCAGCTTAGTCTTAGGAGGGGGGCCTAAAGAGACCCAGTACTTC
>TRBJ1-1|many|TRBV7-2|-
CASSLRGMNTEAFF
TGTGCCAGCAGCCTAAGAGGCATGAACACTGAAGCTTTCTTT
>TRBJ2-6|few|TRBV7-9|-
CASLQGEAGTGANVLTF
TGTGCCAGCCTGCAGGGGGAGGCCGGGACTGGGGCCAACGTCCTGACTTTC
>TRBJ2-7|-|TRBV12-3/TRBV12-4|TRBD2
CASRKRASGESSYEQYF
TGTGCCAGCAGAAAAAGGGCTAGCGGGGAATCCTCCTACGAGCAGTACTTC
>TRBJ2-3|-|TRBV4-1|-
CASQPHQYLDTQYF
TGCGCCAGCCAGCCCCACCAATATCTTGATACGCAGTATTTT
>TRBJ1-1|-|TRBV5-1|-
CASSSATGVNTEAFF
TGCGCCAGCAGCTCCGCGACGGGGGTGAACACTGAAGCTTTCTTT
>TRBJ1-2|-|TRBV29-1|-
CSVVGTANNVGYTF
TGCAGCGTTGTAGGGACGGCAAATAACGTGGGCTACACCTTC
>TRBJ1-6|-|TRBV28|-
CASSFILPGPRSNSPLHF
TGTGCCAGCAGTTTCATCCTGCCTGGTCCTCGATCAAATTCACCCCTCCACTTT
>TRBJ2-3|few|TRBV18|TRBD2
CASSPMVSSGGLSTDTQYF
TGTGCCAGCTCACCGATGGTGTCTAGCGGGGGCCTAAGCACAGATACGCAGTATTTT
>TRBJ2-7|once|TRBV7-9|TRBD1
CASSSLDRVTYEQYF
TGTGCCAGCAGCTCCTTGGACAGGGTCACCTACGAGCAGTACTTC
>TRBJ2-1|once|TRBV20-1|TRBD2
CSALGLAGGSSYNEQFF
TGCAGTGCCCTGGGACTAGCGGGAGGAAGCTCCTACAATGAGCAGTTCTTC
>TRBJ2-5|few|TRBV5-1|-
CASSRGSGAVETQYF
TGCGCCAGCAGCAGGGGGTCAGGGGCTGTGGAGACCCAGTACTTC
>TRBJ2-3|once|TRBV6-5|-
CAGSLRTVTSTDTQYF
TGTGCCGGCAGTTTACGGACAGTGACTAGCACAGATACGCAGTATTTT
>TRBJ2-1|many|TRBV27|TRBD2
CASSLEGLAGGYNEQFF
TGTGCCAGCAGTTTAGAGGGACTAGCGGGAGGTTACAATGAGCAGTTCTTC
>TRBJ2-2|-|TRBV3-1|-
CASSQELLNTGELFF
TGTGCCAGCAGCCAAGAACTTCTGAACACCGGGGAGCTGTTTTTT
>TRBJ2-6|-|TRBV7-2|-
CASSTQGGAGANVVTF
TGTGCCAGCAGCACGCAGGGGGGGGCTGGGGCCAACGTCGTGACTTTC
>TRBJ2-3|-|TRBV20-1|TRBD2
CSAAHRTSGSSDTQYF
TGCAGTGCTGCCCACCGGACTAGCGGGAGTTCCGATACGCAGTATTTT
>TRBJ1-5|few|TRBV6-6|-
CASSPPRTVQPQHF
TGTGCCAGCAGTCCACCTAGGACAGTTCAGCCCCAGCATTTT
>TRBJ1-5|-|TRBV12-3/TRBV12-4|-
CASTTDGQPQHF
TGTGCCAGCACCACGGACGGTCAGCCCCAGCATTTT
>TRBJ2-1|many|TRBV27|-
CASSSPRSSYNEQFF
TGTGCCAGCAGTTCCCCCCGCTCCTCCTACAATGAGCAGTTCTTC
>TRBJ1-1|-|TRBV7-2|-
CAGSLAQIGRGGTEAFF
TGTGCCGGCAGCTTAGCGCAGATCGGGAGGGGAGGAACTGAAGCTTTCTTT
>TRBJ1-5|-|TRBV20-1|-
CSALGPGGNQPQHF
TGCAGTGCCCTCGGGCCCGGGGGCAATCAGCCCCAGCATTTT
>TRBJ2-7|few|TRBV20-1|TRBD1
CSASRARTGTSYEQYF
TGCAGTGCTAGTAGGGCGAGGACAGGGACCTCCTACGAGCAGTACTTC
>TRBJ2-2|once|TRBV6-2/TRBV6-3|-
CAGREQNTGELFF
TGTGCCGGACGTGAACAGAACACCGGGGAGCTGTTTTTT
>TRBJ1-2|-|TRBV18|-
CASSAGQLYGYTF
TGTGCCAGCTCGGCAGGACAGCTCTATGGCTACACCTTC
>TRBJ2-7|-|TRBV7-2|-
CASSSPQFGEQYF
TGTGCCAGCAGCTCCCCCCAGTTCGGGGAGCAGTACTTC
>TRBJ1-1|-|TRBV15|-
CATSRRGSTEAFF
TGTGCCACCAGCAGGAGAGGGTCCACTGAAGCTTTCTTT
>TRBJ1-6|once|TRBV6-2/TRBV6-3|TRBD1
CASIPGTGPSNSPLHF
TGTGCCAGCATCCCCGGGACAGGGCCGTCAAATTCACCCCTCCACTTT
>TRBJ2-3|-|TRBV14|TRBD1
CAGSQDRVNTQYF
TGTGCCGGCAGCCAAGACAGGGTAAATACGCAGTATTTT
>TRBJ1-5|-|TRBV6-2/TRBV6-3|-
CASSRGESQPQHF
TGTGCCAGCAGCAGGGGAGAGAGTCAGCCCCAGCATTTT
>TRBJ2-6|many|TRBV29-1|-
CSADLTGRSGANVLTF
TGCAGCGCTGATTTAACAGGGCGCTCTGGGGCCAACGTCCTGACTTTC
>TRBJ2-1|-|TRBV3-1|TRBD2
CASRLAGGYYNEQFF
TGTGCCAGCAGACTAGCGGGGGGGTACTACAATGAGCAGTTCTTC
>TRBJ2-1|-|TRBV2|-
CATRVEATYNEQFF
TGTGCCACCCGGGTGGAGGCCACCTACAATGAGCAGTTCTTC
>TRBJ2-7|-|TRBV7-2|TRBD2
CASRDSGREAQYF
TGTGCCAGCAGGGATAGTGGCCGGGAGGCCCAGTACTTC
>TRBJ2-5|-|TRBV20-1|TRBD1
CSAADRGPRETQYF
TGCAGTGCTGCGGACAGGGGTCCTCGCGAGACCCAGTACTTC